This T cell receptor (beta chain) stems from a study of T cell repertoires in cytomegalovirus infection. The overall study: Indications of both CMV infection and matching HLA type were provided by public TCR beta signatures. Study observations and caveats: Accumulated public TCR beta family frequency recognized individuals carrying CMV together with the relevant HLA. In two of eight donors, the top clonotype was HLA-C-restricted CMV-specific.

From the reads, TCRdb called clonotypes with MiXCR, one entry per CDR3 protein. The table records just over 300,000 distinct CDR3 sequences, 15% to 20% of them present only once. This clonotype was recorded at least ten times. Its target is unknown. Between the trimmed V and J ends, which lost 2 bases and 4 bases, there was a span of 14 bases. The CDR3 spans 16 residues. The germline V gene has CDR1 SGHVS and CDR2 FNYEAQ. The source material was PBMCs. The sequence came from a human donor in good health (CMV status not recorded). Some clones in this sample may be carry-over from other donors' samples. The genes are TRBV7-6 and TRBJ2-2; maybe TRBD1 (6 bases). The CDR3 sequence: CASSLTPDSPTGELFF. In DNA, the CDR3 is TGTGCCAGCAGCTTAACCCCGGACAGCCCCACCGGGGAGCTGTTTTTT.